These 21 T cell receptor beta chains came from one sample sequenced in a study of shared clonotypes between healthy human individuals. Clones were read by immunoSEQ multiplex PCR, and TCRdb kept only the in-frame ones, dropping some. The sample yields roughly 2.4 million clones, around 95% seen once. The sample comprised naive CD4+ T cells sorted from blood. The subset was: CD45RA+ positively selected. The receptors were sampled from a man in his late teens or twenties in good health.

The chain is built from TRBV30 and TRBJ2-5; 10 bases match TRBD2. Germline V gene data show CDR1 as GTSNPN and CDR2 as SVGIG (reference sequence). There are 14 residues in the CDR3. With 7 bases clipped from V and 7 bases from J, the junction kept 12 bases outside the gene matches. The CDR3 bases are TGTGCCTCCTCACTCAGCGGGGGGGCCGGGACCCAGTACTTC. Translated: CASSLSGGAGTQYF.

This clone was seen only once. This chain connects TRBV7-2 to TRBJ1-2; 9 bases fit TRBD1. CDR1 and CDR2 from the germline V gene are SGHTA and FQGNSA. Losses at the gene ends were 5 bases for V and 4 bases for J; bases not matched to a gene: 8. This CDR3 is built from 15 residues. The CDR3 here is CASSTRQGEAYGYTF. The CDR3 nucleotides are TGTGCCAGCAGCACCCGACAGGGGGAGGCCTATGGCTACACCTTC.

This chain joins TRBV28 and TRBJ2-1, with a possible D match to TRBD1 (6 bases). The CDR3 runs 16 residues. With 5 bases removed from V and 0 bases from J, the gap between germline ends came to 14 bases. Germline V lookup: CDR1 MDHEN, CDR2 SYDVKM. The CDR3 bases are TGTGCCAGCAGTCCCAGGGGACGAAGCTCCTACAATGAGCAGTTCTTC. This codes for CASSPRGRSSYNEQFF. Full variable domain (outside the CDR3, taken from reference TRBV28 and TRBJ2-1): DVKVTQSSRYLVKRTGEKVFLECVQDMDHENMFWYRQDPGLGLRLIYFSYDVKMKEKGDIPEGYSVSREKKERFSLILESASTNQTSMYLCASSPRGRSSYNEQFFGPGTRLTVL.

This clone appeared once. The V call is TRBV4-1, the J call TRBJ2-7; TRBD2 matches at 12 bases. The CDR3 is made up of 16 amino acids. The germline V gene has CDR1 MGHRA and CDR2 YSYEKL. Germline trimming cut 3 bases from V and 5 bases from J; bases unmatched to any gene: 8. The CDR3 here is CASSQGLAGGPNEQYF. The CDR3 DNA is TGCGCCAGCAGCCAGGGGCTAGCGGGAGGGCCCAACGAGCAGTACTTC.

The V and J genes are TRBV6-1 and TRBJ1-5; D possibly corresponds to TRBD1 (5 bases). The CDR3 is made up of 15 amino acids. Germline assignment: CDR1 MNHNS and CDR2 SASEGT. Deletions cut 4 bases from V and 0 bases from J, with 10 bases between. The CDR3 DNA is TGTGCCAGCAGTGCACAGGACTATAGCAATCAGCCCCAGCATTTT. Its protein is CASSAQDYSNQPQHF.

The CDR3 is CASGPFMGETQYF. The CDR3 region has the DNA TGTGCTAGTGGACCCTTCATGGGGGAGACCCAGTACTTC. The V gene is TRBV12-5, the J gene TRBJ2-5; D ambiguous. The germline V and J ends were trimmed by 6 bases and 5 bases, with 13 bases remaining between them. There are 13 residues in the CDR3. Looked up from germline, CDR1 is LGHNT and CDR2 is FRNRAP.

The V call is TRBV7-6, the J call TRBJ2-7; 9 bases map to TRBD2. V shed 4 bases and J 2 bases; nucleotides not matched to a gene: 9. The CDR3 totals 16 residues. Germline CDR1 and CDR2: SGHVS and FNYEAQ. CDR3 residues: CASSSGLSGRTYEQYF. The CDR3 DNA follows: TGTGCCAGCAGCTCCGGACTGAGCGGGAGGACCTACGAGCAGTACTTC.

The chain couples TRBV12-5 to TRBJ2-3; 10 bases map to TRBD2. CDR1 is LGHNT, CDR2 FRNRAP, per germline. The V gene end was trimmed by 1 base and the J gene end by 4 bases; junction bases not matched to a gene: 8. The CDR3 runs 17 residues. CDR3 sequence: CASGLAHSGRPADTQYF. CDR3 DNA: TGTGCTAGTGGTTTGGCCCATAGCGGGAGGCCGGCAGATACGCAGTATTTT.

This chain links TRBV5-5 with TRBJ1-6; D not resolved. V lost 4 bases to trimming and J lost 3 bases, with 5 bases between them. The CDR3 is made up of 13 amino acids. Germline loops: CDR1 SGHKS, CDR2 YYEKEE (reference sequence). The CDR3 DNA reads as TGTGCCAGCAGCAGCAGCTATAATTCACCCCTCCACTTT. Its protein is CASSSSYNSPLHF.

This clone was seen a single time. The chain carries TRBV10-2 and TRBJ2-5, with a tentative D call TRBD2 (6 bases). V was trimmed by 3 bases and J by 5 bases, leaving 13 bases between them. This CDR3 has 14 residues. From germline, CDR1 is WSHSY and CDR2 SAAADI. DNA of the CDR3: TGCGCCAGCAGTGAAAATCTCCGGGGGGAGACCCAGTACTTC. The encoded protein is CASSENLRGETQYF.

The chain carries TRBV10-3 and TRBJ2-3, with D possibly TRBD2 on 6 matching bases. The CDR3 has 15 amino acids. Germline CDR1 reads ENHRY; CDR2 reads SYGVKD. Between the trimmed V and J ends, which lost 0 bases and 3 bases, there was a span of 10 bases. CDR3 amino acids: CAISESVGSTDTQYF. CDR3 sequence (DNA): TGTGCCATCAGTGAGTCGGTCGGGAGTACAGATACGCAGTATTTT.

The chain uses TRBV5-4 and TRBJ1-6; D is uncertain. Germline V gene lookup returns CDR1 SGHNT and CDR2 YYREEE (reference sequence). V lost 4 bases and J 4 bases, leaving 18 bases between the germline ends. This CDR3 comprises 17 residues. The CDR3 coding sequence is TGTGCCAGCAGCCCCTTAGCCGGCAGAGGATATAATTCACCCCTCCACTTT. Protein sequence: CASSPLAGRGYNSPLHF.

This clone is a singleton in its sample. This chain uses TRBV4-1 with TRBJ2-2; D gene uncertain. The CDR3 covers 15 residues. V lost 1 base to trimming and J lost 4 bases, with 10 bases between them. Germline V CDR1 and CDR2: MGHRA, YSYEKL. Here the CDR3 reads CASSQVLVATGELFF. The CDR3 DNA reads as TGCGCCAGCAGCCAAGTTTTGGTCGCCACCGGGGAGCTGTTTTTT.

The chain is built from TRBV11-2 and TRBJ1-6; D gene ambiguous. The CDR3 sequence is 15 residues long. Germline assignment: CDR1 SGHAT and CDR2 FQNNGV. The ends were cut back, 1 base at V and 8 bases at J, with 12 bases in the middle. The CDR3 DNA follows: TGTGCCAGCAGCTTAGGAGGCGGCCAGGATTCACCCCTCCACTTT. Translated, it gives CASSLGGGQDSPLHF.

The V and J genes are TRBV28 and TRBJ2-7; possible D gene TRBD1, 6 bases. Germline V lookup: CDR1 MDHEN, CDR2 SYDVKM. This CDR3 contains 18 residues. V was clipped by 5 bases and J by 3 bases, with 26 bases between them. The CDR3 spells CASSPDRWGTHSNYEQYF. For the CDR3, the DNA is TGTGCCAGCAGTCCTGACAGGTGGGGCACCCATTCCAACTACGAGCAGTACTTC. The full variable domain, in which reference TRBV28 and TRBJ2-7 provide the parts outside the CDR3, is DVKVTQSSRYLVKRTGEKVFLECVQDMDHENMFWYRQDPGLGLRLIYFSYDVKMKEKGDIPEGYSVSREKKERFSLILESASTNQTSMYLCASSPDRWGTHSNYEQYFGPGTRLTVT.

The chain couples TRBV7-8 to TRBJ1-3; D might be TRBD1 (6 bases). The germline gives CDR1 SGHVS, CDR2 FQNEAQ. The CDR3 covers 16 residues. V shed 1 base and J shed 4 bases, with 14 bases lying between them. Here the CDR3 DNA reads TGTGCCAGCAGCTTAGTACTGCAGGGGACCGGAAACACCATATATTTT. Residues: CASSLVLQGTGNTIYF.

The CDR3 nucleotides read TGTGCCAGCAGCCGAGGGGCTGGAAACACCATATATTTT. It yields the protein CASSRGAGNTIYF. The chain links TRBV5-4 to TRBJ1-3, with D possibly being TRBD1 (5 bases). This CDR3 has 13 amino acids. Trimming pared 4 bases from V and 2 bases from J, leaving 7 bases between. Germline CDR1 is SGHNT and CDR2 is YYREEE (reference sequence).

This rearrangement joins TRBV15 to TRBJ2-7; 10 positions agree with TRBD2. Germline values: CDR1 LNHNV, CDR2 YYDKDF (reference sequence). The CDR3 contains 13 residues. Losses at the gene ends were 5 bases for V and 5 bases for J; bases not matched to a gene: 3. CDR3 sequence reads: CATSASGRNEQYF. Written as DNA, the CDR3 is TGTGCCACCAGCGCTAGCGGGAGAAACGAGCAGTACTTC.

This chain's CDR3 is CASSLSSSGLSNQPQHF. The CDR3, as DNA: TGTGCCAGCAGTTTATCCAGTTCAGGATTAAGCAATCAGCCCCAGCATTTT. The gene calls are TRBV27 and TRBJ1-5, with D uncertain. This CDR3 has 17 residues. CDR1 MNHEY and CDR2 SMNVEV come from the germline V gene (reference sequence). V dropped 0 bases and J dropped 1 base, with 13 bases sitting between them.

This clone was recorded only once. The rearrangement uses TRBV5-1 and TRBJ2-1; the match to TRBD1 covers 9 bases. The CDR3 totals 15 residues. From germline, CDR1 is SGHRS and CDR2 YFSETQ. Trimming cost V 4 bases and J 6 bases; bases outside gene matches: 8. CDR3 coding DNA: TGCGCCAGCAGCGCGGCGTGGACAGGGGCCAATGAGCAGTTCTTC. Its protein is CASSAAWTGANEQFF.

The rearrangement joins TRBV2 to TRBJ1-2, with 9 positions matching TRBD1. There are 15 residues in the CDR3. Germline V gene data show CDR1 as SNHLY and CDR2 as FYNNEI. V trimming: 4 bases; J trimming: 8 bases; junction bases outside the gene matches: 11. The CDR3 sequence is CASSAGTGSNPGYTF. CDR3 DNA sequence: TGTGCCAGCAGTGCCGGGACAGGGTCTAATCCAGGCTACACCTTC.